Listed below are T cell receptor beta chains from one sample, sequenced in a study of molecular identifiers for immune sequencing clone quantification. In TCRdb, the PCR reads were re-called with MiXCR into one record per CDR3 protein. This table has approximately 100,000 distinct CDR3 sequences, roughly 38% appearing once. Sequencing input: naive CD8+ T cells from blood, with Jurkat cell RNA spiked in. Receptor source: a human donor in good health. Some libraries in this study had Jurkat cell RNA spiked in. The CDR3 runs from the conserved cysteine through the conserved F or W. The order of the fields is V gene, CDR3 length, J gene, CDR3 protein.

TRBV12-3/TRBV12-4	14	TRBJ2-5	CASNQGANGETQYF
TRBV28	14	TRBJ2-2	CASSFRDPTGELYF
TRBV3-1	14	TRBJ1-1	CASSRTRGTTEAFF
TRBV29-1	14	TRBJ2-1	CSVDRGSSYNEQFF
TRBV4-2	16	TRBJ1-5	CASSQDLAGGNQPQHF
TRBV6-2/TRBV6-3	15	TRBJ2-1	CAANTLGQADNEQFF
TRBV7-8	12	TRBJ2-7	CASSLGGDEQSF
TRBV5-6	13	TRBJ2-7	CASSWDPSYEQYF
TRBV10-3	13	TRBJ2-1	CAIREVADNEQFF
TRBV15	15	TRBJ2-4	CATSSLQLAKNIQYF
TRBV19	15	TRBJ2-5	CASSISTTQSETQYF
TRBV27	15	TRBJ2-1	CASSARLGSINEQFF
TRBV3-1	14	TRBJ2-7	CASSPTGVGYEQYF
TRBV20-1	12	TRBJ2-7	CSARDGGYEQYF
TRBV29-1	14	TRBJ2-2	CSVAPGVRTGELFF
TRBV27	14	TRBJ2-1	CASSLGGIYNEQFF
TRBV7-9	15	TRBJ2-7	CASSTYRGMSYEQYF
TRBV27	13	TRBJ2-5	CASSFVQGETQYF
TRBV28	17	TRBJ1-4	CASSLTLGTPTNEKLFF
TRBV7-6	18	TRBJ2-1	CASSLQRTRRSSYNEQFF
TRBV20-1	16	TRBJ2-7	CSARRLAGGTRGEQYF
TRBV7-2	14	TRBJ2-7	CASSSLVFSYEQYF
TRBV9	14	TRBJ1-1	CASSVGPGQREAFF
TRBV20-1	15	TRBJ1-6	CSASSLGQINSPLHF
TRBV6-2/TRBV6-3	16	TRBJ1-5	CACSNRTGGRIEPQHF
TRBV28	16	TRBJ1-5	CASRNGHGGSNQPQHF
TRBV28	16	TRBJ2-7	CASSSLGDAHTYEQYF
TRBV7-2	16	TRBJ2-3	CASSLLAGYLTDTQYF
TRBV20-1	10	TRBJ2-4	CSAPWGIQYF
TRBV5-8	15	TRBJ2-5	CASSLILVHQETQYF
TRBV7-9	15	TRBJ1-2	CASSSQGLGHYGYTF
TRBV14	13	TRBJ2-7	CASSQLPGNEQYF
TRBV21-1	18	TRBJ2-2	CASSPVGGEGPDTGELFF
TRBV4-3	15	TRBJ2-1	CASSRDSFSYNEQFF
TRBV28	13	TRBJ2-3	CASIRPLGDTQNF
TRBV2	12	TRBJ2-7	CASSRPAPEQYF
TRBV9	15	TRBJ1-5	CASSADGTFNQPQHF
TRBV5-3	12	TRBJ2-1	CASSLEDNEQFF
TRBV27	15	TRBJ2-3	CASSLAGTGTDTQYF
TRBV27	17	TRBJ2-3	CASSPPPGQARTDTQYF
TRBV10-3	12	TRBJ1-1	CAIKQLNTEAFF
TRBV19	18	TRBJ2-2	CASSIRTGGRPKTGELFF
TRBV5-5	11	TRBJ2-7	CASSLVYEQYF
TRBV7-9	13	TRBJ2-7	CACSRDSIHEQYF
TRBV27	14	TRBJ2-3	CTSSLFGRADTQYF
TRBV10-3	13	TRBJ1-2	CAISEVAPDGYTF
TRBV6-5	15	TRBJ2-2	CASRPGTSLSGELFF
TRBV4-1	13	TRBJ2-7	CASSQDRWYEQYF
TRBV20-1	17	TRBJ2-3	CSARDLTSGRVTDTQYF
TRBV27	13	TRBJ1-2	CASRDSRAYGYTF
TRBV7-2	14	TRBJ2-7	CASSLPSEAYEQYF
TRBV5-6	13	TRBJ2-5	CASSQGLEETQYF
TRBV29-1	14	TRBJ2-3	CSTAGVGPPDTQYF
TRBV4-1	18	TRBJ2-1	CASSQDSRRLGIYNEQFF
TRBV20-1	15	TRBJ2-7	CSARSVSERGYEQYF
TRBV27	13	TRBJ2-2	CASTGQYTGELFF
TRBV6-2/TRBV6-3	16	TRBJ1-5	CASRTYRERNNQPQHF
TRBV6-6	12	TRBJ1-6	CASSYSVPPLHF
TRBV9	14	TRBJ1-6	CASSAGATNSPLHF
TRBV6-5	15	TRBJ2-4	CASSYSSEAKNIQYF